The source of this T cell receptor (beta chain) is a study of Graves' ophthalmopathy and Graves' hyperthyroidism. It was from about 10 ml of fresh peripheral blood that the PBMCs came. Amplification of the TCR beta CDR3 regions used RNA transcripts (as template). Following a first-round RT-PCR that used HTBI primers, a second-round multiplex PCR was carried out. MiXCR was run by TCRdb on the multiplex PCR reads, yielding one entry per CDR3 protein. The sample carries some 160,000 distinct CDR3 sequences, 39% recorded once. V lost 8 bases and J 3 bases, leaving 13 bases between the germline ends. Germline V lookup: CDR1 SNHLY, CDR2 FYNNEI. CDR3 length: 13 residues.

The chain uses TRBV2 and TRBJ1-1; tentative D call: TRBD1 (5 bases). Specimen: peripheral blood. This receptor was identified in a young man with Graves' ophthalmopathy. The CDR3 sequence is CASGAEQDTEAFF. The CDR3 DNA sequence: TGTGCCAGCGGGGCGGAACAAGACACTGAAGCTTTCTTT. Together with reference TRBV2 and TRBJ1-1, the CDR3 gives the full variable domain: EPEVTQTPSHQVTQMGQEVILRCVPISNHLYFYWYRQILGQKVEFLVSFYNNEISEKSEIFDDQFSVERPDGSNFTLKIRSTKLEDSAMYFCASGAEQDTEAFFGQGTRLTVV.